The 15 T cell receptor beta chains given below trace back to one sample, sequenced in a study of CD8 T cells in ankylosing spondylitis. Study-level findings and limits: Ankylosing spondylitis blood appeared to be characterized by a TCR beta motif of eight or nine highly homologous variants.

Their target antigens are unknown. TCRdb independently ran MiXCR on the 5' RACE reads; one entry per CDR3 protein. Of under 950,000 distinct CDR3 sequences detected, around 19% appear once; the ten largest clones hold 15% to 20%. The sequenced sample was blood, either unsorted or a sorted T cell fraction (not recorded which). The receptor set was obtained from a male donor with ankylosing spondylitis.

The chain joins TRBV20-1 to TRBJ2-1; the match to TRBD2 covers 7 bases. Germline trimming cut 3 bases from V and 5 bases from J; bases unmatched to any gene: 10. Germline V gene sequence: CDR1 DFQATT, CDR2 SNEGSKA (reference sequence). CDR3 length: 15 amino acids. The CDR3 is CSASGRTSKNNEQFF. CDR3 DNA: TGCAGTGCTAGTGGGAGGACTAGTAAGAACAATGAGCAGTTCTTC.

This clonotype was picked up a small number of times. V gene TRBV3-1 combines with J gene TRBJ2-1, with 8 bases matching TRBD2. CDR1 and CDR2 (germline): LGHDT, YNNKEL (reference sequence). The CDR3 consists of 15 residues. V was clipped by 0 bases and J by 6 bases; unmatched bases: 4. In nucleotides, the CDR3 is TGTGCCAGCAGCCAAGACCCGGGGGGGCTCAATGAGCAGTTCTTC. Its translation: CASSQDPGGLNEQFF.

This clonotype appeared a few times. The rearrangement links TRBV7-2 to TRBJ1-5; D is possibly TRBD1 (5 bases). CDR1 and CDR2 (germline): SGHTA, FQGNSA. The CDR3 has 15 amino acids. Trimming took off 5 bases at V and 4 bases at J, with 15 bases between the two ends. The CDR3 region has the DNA TGTGCCAGCAGCCGGGACGCCCGGTATAATCAGCCCCAGCATTTT. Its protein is CASSRDARYNQPQHF.

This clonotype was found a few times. The CDR3 loop reads CSARDLYEGMNTEAFF. The CDR3 coding sequence is TGCAGTGCTAGAGATCTGTACGAGGGCATGAACACTGAAGCTTTCTTT. The chain links TRBV20-1 to TRBJ1-1; the D is unclear. Deletions cut 0 bases from V and 0 bases from J, with 14 bases between. This CDR3 contains 16 residues. Germline V gene sequence: CDR1 DFQATT, CDR2 SNEGSKA (reference sequence).

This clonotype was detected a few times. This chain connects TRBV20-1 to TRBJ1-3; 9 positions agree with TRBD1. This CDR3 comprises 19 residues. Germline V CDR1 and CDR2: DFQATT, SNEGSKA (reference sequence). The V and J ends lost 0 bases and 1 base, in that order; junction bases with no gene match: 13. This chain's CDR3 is CSARDRGTGLIWSGNTIYF. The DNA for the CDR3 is TGCAGTGCTAGAGACAGAGGGACAGGGCTGATTTGGTCTGGAAACACCATATATTTT.

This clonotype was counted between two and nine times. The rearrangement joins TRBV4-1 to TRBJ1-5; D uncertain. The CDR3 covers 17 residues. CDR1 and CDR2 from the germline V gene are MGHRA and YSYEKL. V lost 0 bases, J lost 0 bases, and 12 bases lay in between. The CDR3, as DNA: TGCGCCAGCAGCCAAGAGATTGGGTCTAATAGCAATCAGCCCCAGCATTTT. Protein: CASSQEIGSNSNQPQHF.

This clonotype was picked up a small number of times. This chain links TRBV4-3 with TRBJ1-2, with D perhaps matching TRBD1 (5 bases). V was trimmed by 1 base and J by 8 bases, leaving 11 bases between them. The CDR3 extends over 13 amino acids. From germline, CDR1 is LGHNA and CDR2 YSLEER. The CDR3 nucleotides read TGCGCCAGCAGCCAAGCCAGGGCCAACGGCTACACCTTC. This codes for CASSQARANGYTF.

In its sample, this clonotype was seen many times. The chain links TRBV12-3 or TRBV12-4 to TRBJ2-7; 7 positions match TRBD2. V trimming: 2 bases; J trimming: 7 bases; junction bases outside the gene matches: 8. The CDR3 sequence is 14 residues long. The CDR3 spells CASSLLDTGGEQYF. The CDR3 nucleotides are TGTGCCAGCAGTTTATTGGACACCGGGGGGGAGCAGTACTTC.

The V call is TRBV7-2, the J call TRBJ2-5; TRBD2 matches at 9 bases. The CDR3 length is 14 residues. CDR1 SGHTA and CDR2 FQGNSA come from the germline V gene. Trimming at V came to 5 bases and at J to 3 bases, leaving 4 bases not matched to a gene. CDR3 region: CASSRTSAKETQYF. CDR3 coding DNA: TGTGCCAGCAGCCGGACTAGCGCGAAAGAGACCCAGTACTTC.

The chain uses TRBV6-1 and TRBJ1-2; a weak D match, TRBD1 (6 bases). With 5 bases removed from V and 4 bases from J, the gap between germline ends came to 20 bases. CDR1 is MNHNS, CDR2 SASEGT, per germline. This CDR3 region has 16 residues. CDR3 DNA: TGTGCCAGCAGTCCCGACACGGGGACAACGTTCTATGGCTACACCTTC. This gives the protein CASSPDTGTTFYGYTF.

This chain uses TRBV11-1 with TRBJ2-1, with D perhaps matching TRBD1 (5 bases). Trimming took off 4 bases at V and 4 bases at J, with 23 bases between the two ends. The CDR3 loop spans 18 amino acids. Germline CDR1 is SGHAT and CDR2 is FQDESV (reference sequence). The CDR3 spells CASSSAYTGYIGYNEQFF. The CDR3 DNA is TGTGCCAGCAGCTCGGCGTACACAGGCTACATAGGATACAATGAGCAGTTCTTC. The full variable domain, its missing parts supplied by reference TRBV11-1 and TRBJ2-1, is EAEVAQSPRYKITEKSQAVAFWCDPISGHATLYWYRQILGQGPELLVQFQDESVVDDSQLPKDRFSAERLKGVDSTLKIQPAELGDSAMYLCASSSAYTGYIGYNEQFFGPGTRLTVL.

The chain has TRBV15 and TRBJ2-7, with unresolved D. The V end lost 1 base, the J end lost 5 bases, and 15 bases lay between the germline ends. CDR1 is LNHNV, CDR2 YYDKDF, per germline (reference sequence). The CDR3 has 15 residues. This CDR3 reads CATSRGRGGVDEQYF. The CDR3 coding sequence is TGTGCCACCAGCAGAGGTCGAGGTGGAGTGGACGAGCAGTACTTC.

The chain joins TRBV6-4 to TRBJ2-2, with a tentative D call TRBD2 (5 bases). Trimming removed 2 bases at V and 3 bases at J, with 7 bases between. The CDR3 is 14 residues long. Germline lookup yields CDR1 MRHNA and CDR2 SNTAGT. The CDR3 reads CASSDGLDTGELFF. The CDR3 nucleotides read TGTGCCAGCAGTGACGGACTCGACACCGGGGAGCTGTTTTTT.

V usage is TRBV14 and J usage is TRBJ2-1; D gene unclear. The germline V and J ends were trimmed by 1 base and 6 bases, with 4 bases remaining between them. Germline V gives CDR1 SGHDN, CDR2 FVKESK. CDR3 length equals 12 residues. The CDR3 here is CASSQGSNEQFF. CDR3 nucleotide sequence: TGTGCCAGCAGCCAAGGGAGCAATGAGCAGTTCTTC.

The CDR3 loop is CASSLGPGTYGYTF. The CDR3 coding sequence is TGTGCCAGCAGCCTAGGGCCCGGGACCTATGGCTACACCTTC. The chain carries TRBV11-2 and TRBJ1-2, with a tentative D call TRBD1 (5 bases). The CDR3 extends over 14 amino acids. From germline, CDR1 is SGHAT and CDR2 FQNNGV. V was trimmed by 5 bases and J by 4 bases, leaving 14 bases between them.